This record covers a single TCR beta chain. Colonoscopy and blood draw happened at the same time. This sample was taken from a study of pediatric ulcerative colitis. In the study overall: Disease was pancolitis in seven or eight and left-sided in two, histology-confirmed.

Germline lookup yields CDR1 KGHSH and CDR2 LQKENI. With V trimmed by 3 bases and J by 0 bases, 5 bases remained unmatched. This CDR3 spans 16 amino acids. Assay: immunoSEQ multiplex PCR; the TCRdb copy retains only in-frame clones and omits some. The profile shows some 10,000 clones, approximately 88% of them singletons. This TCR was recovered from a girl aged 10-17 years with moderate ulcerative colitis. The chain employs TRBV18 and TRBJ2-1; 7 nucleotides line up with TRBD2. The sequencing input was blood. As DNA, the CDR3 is TGTGCCAGCTCACCTTTGGCGGGGGTCTCCTACAATGAGCAGTTCTTC. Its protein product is CASSPLAGVSYNEQFF. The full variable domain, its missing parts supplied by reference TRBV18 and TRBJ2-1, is NAGVMQNPRHLVRRRGQEARLRCSPMKGHSHVYWYRQLPEEGLKFMVYLQKENIIDESGMPKERFSAEFPKEGPSILRIQQVVRGDSAAYFCASSPLAGVSYNEQFFGPGTRLTVL.